These 10 T cell receptor beta chains were sequenced from one sample in a study of early T cells in non-severe SARS-CoV-2 infection. TCRdb re-analysed the 5' RACE reads in MiXCR, keeping a single row per CDR3 protein. The table records tens of thousands of distinct CDR3 sequences, around 15% of them present only once. Material: whole blood. The receptors derive from an adult who was a healthcare worker with PCR-confirmed SARS-CoV-2 infection or an uninfected control (not recorded which).

This chain joins TRBV6-2 or TRBV6-3 and TRBJ2-7, with D perhaps being TRBD1 or TRBD2 (5 bases each). V was shortened by 5 bases and J by 5 bases, with 37 bases between the two germline ends. Per germline, CDR1 MNHEY and CDR2 SVGEGT. The CDR3 runs 21 residues. As DNA, the CDR3 is TGTGCCAGCAGTCGGCAGGCTTACCGGCGTCTGGGGGACGGTTTTTCGAACGAGCAGTACTTC. Translation gives CASSRQAYRRLGDGFSNEQYF.

This clonotype was picked up a small number of times. The rearrangement links TRBV27 to TRBJ1-6, with D possibly matching TRBD1 (6 bases). Germline CDR1 and CDR2: MNHEY and SMNVEV (reference sequence). The CDR3 extends over 17 amino acids. Trimming removed 2 bases from V and 10 bases from J, with 21 bases in between. The CDR3 reads CASSLRGGGGTGSPLHF. DNA for the CDR3: TGTGCCAGCAGTTTAAGAGGTGGCGGGGGCACGGGGTCACCCCTCCACTTT.

This clonotype was detected only a few times. V gene TRBV7-3 combines with J gene TRBJ2-7; possible D gene TRBD2, 5 bases. The CDR3 has 13 residues. The germline V gene has CDR1 SGHTA and CDR2 FQGTGA. Trimming removed 1 base from V and 3 bases from J, with 7 bases in between. This CDR3 is CASSLNEGYEQYF. For the CDR3, the DNA is TGTGCCAGCAGCTTAAACGAGGGCTACGAGCAGTACTTC.

Only a few counts were recorded for this clonotype. This chain uses TRBV19 with TRBJ2-3, with D possibly TRBD1 on 5 matching bases. The CDR3 loop spans 13 amino acids. Per the germline V gene, CDR1 is LNHDA and CDR2 is SQIVND (reference sequence). V lost 9 bases, J lost 2 bases, and 12 bases lay in between. CDR3: CASRVDNTDTQYF. The CDR3, as DNA: TGTGCCAGCAGGGTAGATAACACAGATACGCAGTATTTT.

This clonotype was seen more than once but under ten times. This rearrangement joins TRBV6-2 or TRBV6-3 to TRBJ2-1; TRBD2 matches at 13 bases. This CDR3 contains 15 residues. The junction had 6 bases not matched to a gene; V was cut back by 6 bases and J by 7 bases. Per germline, CDR1 MNHEY and CDR2 SVGEGT. CDR3 sequence: CASRTSTSGGNEQFF. The CDR3 nucleotides read TGTGCCAGCAGGACTTCGACTAGCGGGGGGAATGAGCAGTTCTTC.

Notes on this clonotype: This clone may be a read error of a much larger clone one base away. The chain uses TRBV7-9 and TRBJ2-6; TRBD1 aligns across 7 bases. Germline V gives CDR1 SEHNR, CDR2 FQNEAQ (reference sequence). The CDR3 has 15 residues. V lost 5 bases, J lost 6 bases, and 7 bases stayed unmatched. The CDR3 nucleotides are TGTGCCAGCAGCACGGGACAGACTGAGGCCAACGTCCTGACTTTC. Encoded protein: CASSTGQTEANVLTF.

In DNA, the CDR3 is TGTGCCACCAGTCCAGGTCAAGAGACCCAGTACTTC. Translated, it gives CATSPGQETQYF. This sequence joins TRBV24-1 and TRBJ2-5; no clear D. V was clipped by 6 bases and J by 2 bases, with 6 bases between them. The CDR3 totals 12 residues. Germline CDR1 and CDR2: KGHDR and SFDVKD.

The chain uses TRBV7-8 and TRBJ1-2; D ambiguous. Germline V gene lookup returns CDR1 SGHVS and CDR2 FQNEAQ. Deletions cut 4 bases from V and 0 bases from J, with 3 bases between. The CDR3 runs 12 residues. CDR3 amino acids: CASSSPNYGYTF. In nucleotides, the CDR3 is TGTGCCAGCAGCTCGCCTAACTATGGCTACACCTTC.

The rearrangement links TRBV4-1 to TRBJ2-3, with D unresolved. CDR1 MGHRA and CDR2 YSYEKL come from the germline V gene. The CDR3 is 19 residues long. V lost 1 base and J lost 4, with 24 bases in between. The CDR3 DNA reads as TGCGCCAGCAGCCAAGGGCTACAAGATTTTGGCCGAAGCTCAGATACGCAGTATTTT. It is translated as CASSQGLQDFGRSSDTQYF.

The rearrangement uses TRBV30 and TRBJ2-7, with D possibly being TRBD1 or TRBD2 (5 bases each). The CDR3 contains 13 residues. V was pared by 6 bases and J by 6 bases, with 18 bases between. Germline V gene sequence: CDR1 GTSNPN, CDR2 SVGIG (reference sequence). In DNA, the CDR3 is TGTGCCTGCCAACCCGCCAGGGCGGGCGAGCAGTACTTC. It encodes CACQPARAGEQYF.